What follows is one T cell receptor beta chain and its context. Its target is not known. TCR beta CDR3 regions were amplified from RNA transcripts. The first round was an RT-PCR with HTBI primers, and the second round was a multiplex PCR. TCRdb independently ran MiXCR on the multiplex PCR reads; one entry per CDR3 protein. The sample lists approximately 540,000 distinct CDR3 sequences, under 45% occurring once. Other autoimmune diseases, uncontrolled infections, pregnancy and lactation each led to patient exclusion. The source of the sample is a study of Graves' ophthalmopathy and Graves' hyperthyroidism. Whole-study results and caveats: Blood samples also showed most expanded thyroid clonotypes exceeding 0.001 frequency.

Trimming removed 2 bases from V and 6 bases from J; junction bases left unmatched: 8. The CDR3 has 16 residues. The rearrangement joins TRBV12-3 or TRBV12-4 to TRBJ2-2; 8 bases match TRBD1. The source material was peripheral blood or thyroid tissue (not recorded which). The source is an adult man with Graves' hyperthyroidism. The CDR3 nucleotides are TGTGCCAGCAGTTTACAGTTACAGGGGGTCGCCGGGGAGCTGTTTTTT. It specifies CASSLQLQGVAGELFF.